This paragraph covers one TCR beta chain sequence. Trimming pared 5 bases from V and 7 bases from J, leaving 16 bases between. The CDR3 is 14 residues long. Germline V CDR1 and CDR2: LNHDA, SQIVND (reference sequence). This entry is derived from a study of shared clonotypes between healthy human individuals. At a deep level, the assay was run. TCRdb keeps only in-frame clones here, not all; method: immunoSEQ multiplex PCR. The table lists under 750,000 clones, around 70% of them singletons, with roughly 1.8% in the top ten. Sequenced: memory CD4+ T cells sorted from blood. Sample subset: CD45RA-negative fraction. This chain links TRBV19 with TRBJ2-3, with a tentative D call TRBD2 (6 bases). The clonotype was recovered from a woman aged 30 to 39 in good health. This CDR3 reads CASSRGGAANTQYF. CDR3 in DNA: TGTGCCAGTAGTCGGGGAGGAGCGGCGAATACGCAGTATTTT.